This T cell receptor beta chain was captured by sequencing in a study of control samples from healthy donors and cancer patients. This clone occurred once. The germline CDR1 and CDR2 sequences are MNHEY and SMNVEV (reference sequence). V was shortened by 5 bases and J by 5 bases, with 15 bases between the two germline ends. The CDR3 contains 14 residues. Libraries were prepared by immunoSEQ multiplex PCR; TCRdb keeps only in-frame clonotypes and omits some of them. Found here are some 200,000 clones, roughly 94% of them singletons; the top ten hold around 1.5%. This sequence originates from a man aged 50-59 years in good health. V usage is TRBV27 and J usage is TRBJ1-1, with D maybe TRBD1 (5 bases). Specimen: blood. The CDR3 is CASSPSRGETEAFF. CDR3 DNA sequence: TGTGCCAGCAGTCCCTCTAGGGGCGAAACTGAAGCTTTCTTT.